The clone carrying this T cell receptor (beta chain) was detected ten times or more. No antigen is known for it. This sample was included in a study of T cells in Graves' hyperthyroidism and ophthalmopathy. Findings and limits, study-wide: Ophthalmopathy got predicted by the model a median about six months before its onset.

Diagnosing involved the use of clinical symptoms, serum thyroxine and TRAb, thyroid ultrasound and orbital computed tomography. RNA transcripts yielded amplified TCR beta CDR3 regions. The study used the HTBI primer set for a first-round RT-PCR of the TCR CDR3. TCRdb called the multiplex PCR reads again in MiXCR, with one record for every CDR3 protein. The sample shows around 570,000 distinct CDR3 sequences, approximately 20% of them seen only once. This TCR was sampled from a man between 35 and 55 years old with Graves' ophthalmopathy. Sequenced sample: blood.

The CDR3: CASSRRRGSTDTQYF. For the CDR3, the DNA is TGTGCCAGCAGCCGCCGGCGGGGAAGCACAGATACGCAGTATTTT. The gene calls are TRBV7-9 and TRBJ2-3; D possibly corresponds to TRBD2 (6 bases). Per germline, CDR1 SEHNR and CDR2 FQNEAQ (reference sequence). Trimming removed 5 bases at V and 0 bases at J, with 12 bases between. The CDR3 runs 15 residues.